This TCR beta chain came from a study of somatic mutations in cytotoxic T cells in rheumatoid arthritis. Study background: It was right after diagnosis, before any treatment, that patient blood (about 31 ml EDTA) was drawn. Study results and caveats: There was no significant difference in CD8+ T-cell clonality between rheumatoid arthritis patients and age-matched healthy controls. Patients with rheumatoid arthritis, but not healthy controls, had CD8+ clonality that increased with age.

Both CD4+ and CD8+ cells were separated through positive magnetic bead selection, and their purity was verified using flow cytometry. Using immunoSEQ multiplex PCR, the repertoire was profiled, and TCRdb retains in-frame clones only, with some absent. Here the sample spans 15,000 to 20,000 clones, roughly 77% being singletons. For this clone: Its antigen is as yet unknown.

The receptor was isolated from an adult with rheumatoid arthritis. The sample comprised CD8+ T cells sorted from blood.

CDR3 region: CASSQDLGCSYNSPLHF. CDR3 bases: TGCGCCAGCAGCCAAGATTTGGGGTGCTCCTATAATTCACCCCTCCACTTT. The V gene is TRBV4-1, the J gene TRBJ1-6; D not resolved. Germline values: CDR1 MGHRA, CDR2 YSYEKL. The V end lost 0 bases, the J end lost 0 bases, and 9 bases lay between the germline ends. The CDR3 has 17 amino acids.